The 20 T cell receptor beta chains below all came from one sample that was sequenced in a study of Ad26.COV2.S vaccination and SARS-CoV-2 variants. Data came from immunoSEQ multiplex PCR; TCRdb stores just in-frame clones and leaves some out. The sample shows some 340,000 clones, around four fifths of them seen only once. Treatment specified: roughly 19 received Ad26.COV2.S at low or high dose, single or two shots; roughly five received placebo; per-sample allocation not given. Samples analyzed were those drawn on day 63 after the first vaccine or placebo injection. This specimen consisted of peripheral blood, obtained in a trial of Ad26.COV2.S vaccine versus placebo. The receptor source for this set is a person aged 18-60 years who received the Ad26.COV2.S COVID-19 vaccine or a placebo.

The V gene is TRBV4-1, the J gene TRBJ2-1, with D uncertain. The CDR3 spans 12 residues. Trimming removed 0 bases at V and 10 bases at J, with 7 bases between. The germline gives CDR1 MGHRA, CDR2 YSYEKL. The CDR3 DNA reads TGCGCCAGCAGCCAAGATTTCGGGGAGCAGTTCTTC. It translates to CASSQDFGEQFF.

This clone was observed a single time. The rearrangement joins TRBV11-1 to TRBJ2-1, with 11 bases matching TRBD2. With V trimmed by 5 bases and J by 2 bases, 2 bases remained unmatched. Germline V gene sequence: CDR1 SGHAT, CDR2 FQDESV (reference sequence). The CDR3 spans 15 residues. The CDR3 DNA reads as TGTGCCAGCAGCCCTAGCGGGGGGCCCTACAATGAGCAGTTCTTC. This gives the protein CASSPSGGPYNEQFF.

The chain carries TRBV6-5 and TRBJ1-2; no clear D. Germline V gene data show CDR1 as MNHEY and CDR2 as SVGAGI. V gave up 5 bases and J gave up 9 bases, with 19 bases separating them. This CDR3 has 14 amino acids. The DNA for the CDR3 is TGTGCCAGCAGTCCCGTCCCCGGGGAGCTAAGCTACACCTTC. Protein: CASSPVPGELSYTF.

This chain uses TRBV7-9 with TRBJ1-4; 9 bases map to TRBD1. The CDR3 spans 14 residues. The germline V gene encodes CDR1 SEHNR and CDR2 FQNEAQ (reference sequence). Germline trimming cut 5 bases from V and 7 bases from J; bases unmatched to any gene: 5. The CDR3 region is CASSMTGGGEKLFF. CDR3 nucleotide sequence: TGTGCCAGCAGCATGACAGGGGGAGGTGAAAAACTGTTTTTT.

The V and J genes are TRBV19 and TRBJ1-1; 9 positions match TRBD1. V was pared by 3 bases and J by 10 bases, with 9 bases of the junction left unmatched. The CDR3 has 14 amino acids. The germline CDR1 and CDR2 sequences are LNHDA and SQIVND (reference sequence). The CDR3 reads CASSMLEQGARAFF. The CDR3 region has the DNA TGTGCCAGTAGTATGCTTGAACAGGGGGCGCGAGCTTTCTTT.

The V call is TRBV2, the J call TRBJ2-2; the D gene is possibly TRBD1 (6 bases). Germline V gene lookup returns CDR1 SNHLY and CDR2 FYNNEI. The CDR3 spans 15 residues. The ends were cut back, 7 bases at V and 2 bases at J, with 14 bases in the middle. As DNA, the CDR3 is TGTGCCAGCACGAGGGGGACGGGAAACACCGGGGAGCTGTTTTTT. Its translation is CASTRGTGNTGELFF.

V gene TRBV6-2 or TRBV6-3 combines with J gene TRBJ1-2; a weak D match, TRBD1 (6 bases). CDR1 is MNHEY, CDR2 SVGEGT, per germline. The CDR3 sequence is 17 residues long. Trimming removed 4 bases at V and 5 bases at J, with 23 bases between. CDR3 coding DNA: TGTGCCAGCAGTTCCTACTCCGGGACACCTTTGGGATATGGCTACACCTTC. Translation gives CASSSYSGTPLGYGYTF.

Worth noting for this clone: An end of the junction does not agree with germline; a read error may underlie this. The rearrangement links TRBV9 to TRBJ1-2, with D hard to call. The CDR3 covers 12 residues. Germline loops: CDR1 SGDLS, CDR2 YYNGEE. In DNA form, the CDR3 reads TGCATGAGGAAAGTGGGGAATGCTGGCTACACCTTC. Translating it yields CMRKVGNAGYTF.

This rearrangement joins TRBV28 to TRBJ2-7; TRBD1 matches at 9 bases. With 5 bases clipped from V and 3 bases from J, the junction kept 5 bases outside the gene matches. Germline V gene data show CDR1 as MDHEN and CDR2 as SYDVKM. The CDR3 extends over 14 amino acids. DNA for the CDR3: TGTGCCAGCAGTCGACAGGGGGGGTTCTACGAGCAGTACTTC. Its translation is CASSRQGGFYEQYF.

The rearrangement uses TRBV28 and TRBJ1-2, with D tentatively TRBD1 (5 bases). Germline CDR1 reads MDHEN; CDR2 reads SYDVKM. V was cut by 5 bases and J by 8 bases, with 21 bases left in between. The CDR3 contains 15 residues. CDR3 protein: CASSPPGRDLNGYTF. CDR3 DNA: TGTGCCAGCAGTCCCCCCGGCAGGGACTTAAACGGCTACACCTTC.

The chain combines TRBV5-1 with TRBJ2-2; weak D call: TRBD1 (6 bases). This CDR3 is built from 15 residues. With 0 bases removed from V and 6 bases from J, the gap between germline ends came to 12 bases. Germline CDR1 is SGHRS and CDR2 is YFSETQ. CDR3 coding DNA: TGCGCCAGCAGCTTGGGTGGGGGCCAATCCGGGGAGCTGTTTTTT. It yields the protein CASSLGGGQSGELFF.

This clone was counted once. The rearrangement uses TRBV5-1 and TRBJ2-3; D remains unclear. Looked up from germline, CDR1 is SGHRS and CDR2 is YFSETQ. The CDR3 consists of 15 residues. V lost 3 bases to trimming and J lost 0 bases, with 11 bases between them. This CDR3 reads CASSSSGSSTDTQYF. The CDR3 DNA reads as TGCGCCAGCAGCTCCTCGGGCTCTAGCACAGATACGCAGTATTTT.

V gene TRBV3-1 (or the pseudogene TRBV3-2) combines with J gene TRBJ2-5, with unresolved D. Trimming removed 1 base from V and 7 bases from J, with 13 bases in between. The CDR3 is 14 amino acids. Germline-derived CDR1 and CDR2 are LGHDT and YNNKEL (reference sequence). CDR3 coding DNA: TGTGCCAGCAGCCAAGGGTTAGGTGTGCGGACCCAGTACTTC. It translates to CASSQGLGVRTQYF.

The chain recombines TRBV6-5 with TRBJ1-1; TRBD1 might be the D (5 bases). V lost 2 bases to trimming and J lost 1 base, with 14 bases between them. The CDR3 consists of 16 residues. Per the germline V gene, CDR1 is MNHEY and CDR2 is SVGAGI. This chain's CDR3 is CASSYLTGTGNTEAFF. Written as DNA, the CDR3 is TGTGCCAGCAGTTACCTTACGGGGACGGGGAACACTGAAGCTTTCTTT.

CDR3 residues: CASSRGSRMFRNTEAFF. Written as DNA, the CDR3 is TGTGCCAGCAGCCGCGGGTCTCGAATGTTTCGGAACACTGAAGCTTTCTTT. The chain recombines TRBV7-8 with TRBJ1-1; D ambiguous. The CDR3 length is 17 residues. Looked up from germline, CDR1 is SGHVS and CDR2 is FQNEAQ. Trimming stripped 5 bases from V and 1 base from J, with 20 bases between.

V gene TRBV6-5 combines with J gene TRBJ1-6; D not resolved. V lost 6 bases, J lost 17 bases, and 14 bases lay in between. The V gene's germline CDR1 is MNHEY and CDR2 SVGAGI. The CDR3 covers 11 residues. In nucleotides, the CDR3 is TGTGCCAGCAGGGACCACGGGCCAGTCCACTTT. Amino acid sequence: CASRDHGPVHF.

This clone was observed a handful of times. The chain joins TRBV5-4 to TRBJ1-1, with 11 positions matching TRBD1. The length of the CDR3 is 16 residues. The germline V gene encodes CDR1 SGHNT and CDR2 YYREEE (reference sequence). The J segment lost 10 bases and the V segment lost 4 bases, leaving 15 bases of the junction unmatched. CDR3 residues: CASSANSGTGGGRAFF. For the CDR3, the DNA is TGTGCCAGCAGCGCCAATTCCGGGACAGGGGGTGGTAGAGCTTTCTTT. Supplemented by reference TRBV5-4 and TRBJ1-1, the full variable domain reads ETGVTQSPTHLIKTRGQQVTLRCSSQSGHNTVSWYQQALGQGPQFIFQYYREEENGRGNFPPRFSGLQFPNYSSELNVNALELDDSALYLCASSANSGTGGGRAFFGQGTRLTVV.

The chain uses TRBV19 and TRBJ1-2; TRBD1 might be the D (6 bases). Germline assignment: CDR1 LNHDA and CDR2 SQIVND (reference sequence). The CDR3 covers 14 residues. The V gene lost 6 bases and the J gene lost 4 bases, with 15 bases spanning the gap. The CDR3 region has the DNA TGTGCCAGTAGCCGCCAGGACAGCTCCTATGGCTACACCTTC. Translated, it gives CASSRQDSSYGYTF.

With regard to this clone: Its ends do not fully match the called genes, so a read error is possible. The V gene is TRBV7-3, the J gene TRBJ2-3; D gene uncertain. The germline V gene encodes CDR1 SGHTA and CDR2 FQGTGA. This CDR3 contains 14 residues. The CDR3 DNA is TGTGCCAGCAGCCTAACCGGAAGCACAGATACGCAGTATTTT. Its protein is CASSLTGSTDTQYF.

V is TRBV19 and J is TRBJ1-2, with 7 bases fitting TRBD1. The trim removed 4 bases at V and 3 bases at J, leaving 2 bases unmatched. The CDR3 contains 13 residues. CDR1 and CDR2 (germline): LNHDA, SQIVND (reference sequence). The CDR3 DNA follows: TGTGCCAGTAGTAACAGGGGCTACTATGGCTACACCTTC. This gives the protein CASSNRGYYGYTF.